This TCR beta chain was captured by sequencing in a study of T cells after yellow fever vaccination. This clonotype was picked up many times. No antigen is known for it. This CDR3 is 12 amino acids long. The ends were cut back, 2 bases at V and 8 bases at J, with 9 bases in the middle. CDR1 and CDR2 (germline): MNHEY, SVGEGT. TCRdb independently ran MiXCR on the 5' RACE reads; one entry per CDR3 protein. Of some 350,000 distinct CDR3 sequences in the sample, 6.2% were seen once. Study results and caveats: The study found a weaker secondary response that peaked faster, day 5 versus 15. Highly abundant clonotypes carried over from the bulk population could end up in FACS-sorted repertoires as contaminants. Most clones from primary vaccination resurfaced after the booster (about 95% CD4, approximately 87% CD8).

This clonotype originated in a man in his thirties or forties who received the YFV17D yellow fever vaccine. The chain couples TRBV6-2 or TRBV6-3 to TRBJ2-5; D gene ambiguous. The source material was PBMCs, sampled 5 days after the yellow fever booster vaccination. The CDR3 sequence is CASSYRISTQYF. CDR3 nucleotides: TGTGCCAGCAGTTACCGCATCTCTACCCAGTACTTC.